Presented here are 30 T cell receptor beta chains from one specimen sequenced in a study of kidney transplant recipient with SARS-CoV-2 infection (dated by TCRdb to 2020 to 2023). These reads were obtained on an Illumina MiSeq. TCRdb redid the processing of the public reads, applying fastp at Q25 and MiXCR, and retained in-frame beta chains. CDR3 protein sequences are deduplicated, and each keeps its most common genes and DNA. The sample contains about 250,000 distinct CDR3 sequences, more than 25% of them found a single time. Jointly, the top ten make up roughly 7% of the sample. Sample time point, as interpreted from the label and publication: pre-pandemic baseline sample and day 111 after first positive SARS-CoV-2 test. The sequencing used a blood sample, collected at baseline and around day 110 from a kidney transplant recipient. The receptors were sampled from a male patient in his 30s who had COVID-19 and was a kidney transplant recipient. Once a transplant has taken place, some T cells may be donor derived.

On this clonotype itself: A read error may be the cause here, since a much bigger clone is one base away. This sequence joins TRBV20-1 and TRBJ2-5; a weak D match, TRBD1 (5 bases). The end of the DNA is better explained by TRBJ2-7, so the J call may be wrong. The CDR3 length is 15 residues. Germline V gene sequence: CDR1 DFQATT, CDR2 SNEGSKA (reference sequence). CDR3 DNA sequence: TGCAGTGCCCCCCTGACAGAATACGGCTCCTACGAGCAGTACTTC. Translated, it gives CSAPLTEYGSYEQYF.

This chain links TRBV9 with TRBJ2-3; D might be TRBD1 (6 bases). The V gene's germline CDR1 is SGDLS and CDR2 YYNGEE. The length of the CDR3 is 15 residues. V lost 4 bases, J lost 5 bases, and 17 bases lay in between. Written as DNA, the CDR3 is TGTGCCAGCAGCACTCCGGGACACGGGGTAGATACGCAGTATTTT. Its protein is CASSTPGHGVDTQYF.

This sequence joins TRBV7-7 and TRBJ1-2; D is ambiguous. The V gene's germline CDR1 is SSHAT and CDR2 FNYEAQ (reference sequence). The CDR3 runs 17 residues. The V gene lost 5 bases and the J gene lost 4 bases, with 23 bases spanning the gap. The CDR3 DNA reads TGTGCCAGCAGCGGATTCTCTAAGTGCCGAAAGACCTATGGCTACACCTTC. It translates to CASSGFSKCRKTYGYTF. The whole variable domain, remainder taken from reference TRBV7-7 and TRBJ1-2, is GAGVSQSPRYKVTKRGQDVTLRCDPISSHATLYWYQQALGQGPEFLTYFNYEAQPDKSGLPSDRFSAERPEGSISTLTIQRTEQRDSAMYRCASSGFSKCRKTYGYTFGSGTRLTVV.

This clonotype was observed a handful of times. This may arise from a read error, as a much more abundant clone is one base away. CDR3 sequence (DNA): TGTGCCAGCAGCGCAATAGCAACAAGCAGAGAGACCTATGGCTACACCTTC. The encoded protein is CASSAIATSRETYGYTF. This sequence joins TRBV11-2 and TRBJ1-2, with unresolved D. Germline V CDR1 and CDR2: SGHAT, FQNNGV. CDR3 size: 17 residues. The V end lost 5 bases, the J end lost 4 bases, and 23 bases lay between the germline ends.

This clonotype has ten or more counts. The rearrangement links TRBV6-2 or TRBV6-3 to TRBJ2-1; 7 nucleotides match TRBD2. Germline V lookup: CDR1 MNHEY, CDR2 SVGEGT. CDR3 length: 15 residues. The ends lost 2 bases at V and 7 bases at J; junction bases unmatched: 8. CDR3 coding DNA: TGTGCCAGCAGTTACCGCGGGGGAGAAGCGAATGAGCAGTTCTTC. This encodes CASSYRGGEANEQFF.

In this sample, this clonotype turned up many times. The chain couples TRBV28 to TRBJ1-2, with D unclear. Trimming took off 2 bases at V and 4 bases at J, with 8 bases between the two ends. Germline V gene lookup returns CDR1 MDHEN and CDR2 SYDVKM. The CDR3 has 13 amino acids. This chain's CDR3 is CASSLEGFYGYTF. In nucleotides, the CDR3 is TGTGCCAGCAGTTTAGAGGGATTCTATGGCTACACCTTC.

With respect to this clonotype: A much larger clone differs from this one at a single base, so this may be a read error. The V gene is TRBV3-1, the J gene TRBJ1-1; D is unclear. Germline CDR1 LGHDT, CDR2 YNNKEL (reference sequence). The CDR3 contains 17 residues. CDR3 sequence (DNA): TGTGCCAGCAGCTTTCACATTCCCATTTCAATTCGCACTGGAGCTTTCTTT. It yields the protein CASSFHIPISIRTGAFF.

This clonotype has a single count. The rearrangement uses TRBV4-1 and TRBJ2-3, with D perhaps TRBD1 or TRBD2 (5 bases each). V gave up 4 bases and J gave up 1 base, with 27 bases separating them. Per the germline V gene, CDR1 is MGHRA and CDR2 is YSYEKL. The CDR3 has 20 amino acids. The chain's CDR3 is CASSRRPQLGTETRTDTQYF. CDR3 bases: TGCGCCAGCAGCCGTCGCCCCCAACTCGGGACCGAAACGCGCACAGATACGCAGTATTTT.

This clonotype was observed a single time. A read error may explain this, as a much larger clone is one base away. The chain recombines TRBV7-1 with TRBJ1-2; unclear D gene. TRBV7-1 is marked as an open reading frame, function uncertain. Between the trimmed V and J ends, which lost 5 bases and 4 bases, there was a span of 23 bases. The CDR3 runs 17 residues. The CDR3 loop reads CASSLKAHEGKTYGYTF. The CDR3, as DNA: TGTGCCAGCAGCCTCAAAGCTCACGAGGGAAAGACCTATGGCTACACCTTC.

Of note for this clonotype: This may come from a read error, since a much larger clone is one base off. The chain employs TRBV11-3 and TRBJ1-1, with D tentatively TRBD1 (6 bases). This CDR3 is 13 amino acids long. Between the trimmed V and J ends, which lost 5 bases and 4 bases, there was a span of 11 bases. Per germline, CDR1 SGHNT and CDR2 YENEEA. As DNA, the CDR3 is TGTGCCAGCAGCCGGGACATTAGCACTGAAGCTTTCTTT. Translation: CASSRDISTEAFF.

About this clonotype: An end of the junction does not agree with germline; a read error may underlie this. This chain connects TRBV7-2 to TRBJ1-2; D is unresolved. This CDR3 region has 14 residues. The germline V gene encodes CDR1 SGHTA and CDR2 FQGNSA. CDR3 in DNA: TGTGCCGGCAGCTTGTTCGCACAGCCTTATGGCTACACCTTC. Translating gives CAGSLFAQPYGYTF.

This clonotype came up many times. The V and J genes are TRBV12-3 or TRBV12-4 and TRBJ2-3; tentatively, D is TRBD2 (5 bases). With 2 bases removed from V and 1 base from J, the gap between germline ends came to 10 bases. The CDR3 is 15 residues long. The CDR3 spells CASSLWGVGTDTQYF. The CDR3 DNA follows: TGTGCCAGCAGTTTATGGGGAGTAGGCACAGATACGCAGTATTTT.

As regards this clonotype: A much larger clone differs by one base, so this may be a read error. The rearrangement joins TRBV5-1 to TRBJ2-2; 12 nucleotides agree with TRBD2. The CDR3 is made up of 19 amino acids. CDR1 is SGHRS and CDR2 is YFSETQ in the germline V gene. CDR3 sequence (DNA): TGCGCCAGCAGCCCTCTAGCGGGAGGGTTGGGTGTCCGGTCCGGGGAGCCGTTTTTT. Translating gives CASSPLAGGLGVRSGEPFF.

This clonotype was observed once. A much bigger clone sits one base away, suggesting this may be a read error. Since no conserved phenylalanine or tryptophan closes the CDR3, a read error is the likely cause. The chain joins TRBV7-9 to TRBJ1-2; TRBD1 matches at 7 bases. Per the germline V gene, CDR1 is SEHNR and CDR2 is FQNEAQ (reference sequence). V shed 3 bases, J shed 8 bases, and the junction held 6 bases outside the gene matches. The CDR3 has 13 amino acids. The CDR3 sequence is CASSFTGERGYTL. CDR3 sequence (DNA): TGTGCCAGCAGCTTTACAGGGGAAAGGGGCTACACCCTC.

In its sample, this clonotype was seen many times. The chain links TRBV7-6 to TRBJ2-2, with a weak D call TRBD1 (6 bases). This CDR3 is built from 14 residues. V dropped 4 bases and J dropped 3 bases, with 9 bases sitting between them. Germline CDR1 reads SGHVS; CDR2 reads FNYEAQ. The CDR3 sequence is CASSSQGYTGELFF. The CDR3 bases are TGTGCCAGCAGCTCTCAGGGGTACACCGGGGAGCTGTTTTTT.

This clonotype was counted ten times or more. The CDR3 protein is CASKRTSGPTDTQYF. CDR3 nucleotide sequence: TGTGCCAGCAAAAGGACTAGCGGACCCACAGATACGCAGTATTTT. The V gene is TRBV12-3 or TRBV12-4, the J gene TRBJ2-3; 10 bases line up with TRBD2. There are 15 residues in the CDR3. The junction had 6 bases not matched to a gene; V was cut back by 7 bases and J by 2 bases.

As regards this clonotype: A read error may explain this, as a much larger clone is one base away. The chain employs TRBV7-2 and TRBJ1-5; D not certain. The CDR3 has 15 residues. Trimming took off 5 bases at V and 3 bases at J, with 14 bases between the two ends. Germline V gives CDR1 SGHTA, CDR2 FQGNSA. The CDR3 coding sequence is TGTGCCAGCAGCCGAGGGCGGAGTTCCAATCAGCCCCAGCATTTT. This sequence encodes CASSRGRSSNQPQHF.

This clonotype was seen repeatedly, ten times or more. This sequence joins TRBV13 and TRBJ2-7; D remains ambiguous. V lost 4 bases and J lost 1, with 20 bases in between. This CDR3 has 17 residues. Germline CDR1 and CDR2: PRHDT and FYEKMQ (reference sequence). Here the CDR3 reads CASSSLGAGHLSYEQYF. CDR3 nucleotide sequence: TGTGCCAGCAGCTCCCTAGGTGCTGGCCACCTATCCTACGAGCAGTACTTC.

The chain uses TRBV21-1 and TRBJ1-1; no check of the table's D call, TRBD1, against the DNA was made. TRBV21-1 represents a pseudogene. The CDR3 has 17 residues. The CDR3, as DNA: TGTGCCAGCAGCTTCCGGACAGGCCCGAGGGTGGACACTGAAGCTTTCTTT. Encoded protein: CASSFRTGPRVDTEAFF.

This clonotype was seen at least ten times. The rearrangement joins TRBV2 to TRBJ1-5, with 7 bases fitting TRBD1. The CDR3 extends over 14 amino acids. Germline CDR1 and CDR2: SNHLY and FYNNEI. V shed 7 bases and J 2 bases; nucleotides not matched to a gene: 5. The CDR3 DNA sequence: TGTGCCAGCATTGACAGGGCCGGCAATCAGCCCCAGCATTTT. It encodes CASIDRAGNQPQHF.

This clonotype occurred many times. This rearrangement joins TRBV19 to TRBJ1-2, with TRBD1 as a possible D gene (5 bases). V dropped 6 bases and J dropped 4 bases, with 15 bases sitting between them. The CDR3 has 14 amino acids. Germline V gives CDR1 LNHDA, CDR2 SQIVND (reference sequence). Here the CDR3 reads CASSQGSGSYGYTF. The CDR3 bases are TGTGCCAGTAGCCAGGGAAGTGGTTCCTATGGCTACACCTTC.

The table lists this clonotype with many counts. The rearrangement uses TRBV5-6 and TRBJ2-2, with 13 positions matching TRBD2. The germline V gene has CDR1 SGHDT and CDR2 YYEEEE. The CDR3 is 16 amino acids. Germline trimming cut 4 bases from V and 3 bases from J; bases unmatched to any gene: 3. The CDR3 reads CASSELAGGDTGELFF. The CDR3, as DNA: TGTGCCAGCAGCGAACTAGCGGGAGGGGACACCGGGGAGCTGTTTTTT. Full variable domain (remainder filled in from reference TRBV5-6 and TRBJ2-2): DAGVTQSPTHLIKTRGQQVTLRCSPKSGHDTVSWYQQALGQGPQFIFQYYEEEERQRGNFPDRFSGHQFPNYSSELNVNALLLGDSALYLCASSELAGGDTGELFFGEGSRLTVL.

This clonotype was seen many times. The rearrangement links TRBV6-6 to TRBJ1-1; TRBD1 matches at 7 bases. Germline-derived CDR1 and CDR2 are MNHNY and SVGAGI (reference sequence). V lost 4 bases to trimming and J lost 4 bases; unmatched junction nucleotides: 3. The CDR3 is 13 residues long. CDR3 coding DNA: TGTGCCAGCAGTTCCACAGGGGCCACTGAAGCTTTCTTT. The encoded protein is CASSSTGATEAFF.

The chain is built from TRBV6-5 and TRBJ2-1; weak D call: TRBD2 (5 bases). Germline values: CDR1 MNHEY, CDR2 SVGAGI. The V and J ends lost 5 bases and 6 bases respectively, with 14 bases between them. The CDR3 sequence is 14 residues long. Written as DNA, the CDR3 is TGTGCCAGCAGTGGACGCGGGCGAAGCAATGAGCAGTTCTTC. Its translation is CASSGRGRSNEQFF.

This clonotype was detected many times. The chain combines TRBV18 with TRBJ1-3, with D possibly matching TRBD1 (6 bases). V was shortened by 2 bases and J by 0 bases, with 11 bases between the two germline ends. Germline CDR1 and CDR2: KGHSH and LQKENI. This CDR3 is 16 amino acids long. CDR3 DNA sequence: TGTGCCAGCTCACCATCGACAGGTTTCTCTGGAAACACCATATATTTT. This sequence encodes CASSPSTGFSGNTIYF.

The gene calls are TRBV20-1 and TRBJ2-6; 7 bases fit TRBD1. Germline loops: CDR1 DFQATT, CDR2 SNEGSKA (reference sequence). Trimming cost V 3 bases and J 4 bases; bases outside gene matches: 9. This CDR3 is built from 16 residues. The CDR3 DNA reads TGCAGTGCTAGTAGAGGGGACAGATCAGGGGCCAACGTCCTGACTTTC. Amino acid sequence: CSASRGDRSGANVLTF.

Worth noting for this clonotype: A junction end diverges from the germline sequence, so it may reflect a read error. The rearrangement joins TRBV19 to TRBJ2-7; D gene unclear. This CDR3 contains 13 residues. Germline V gene data show CDR1 as LNHDA and CDR2 as SQIVND (reference sequence). The CDR3 loop reads CASSKNLSYEQCF. CDR3 coding DNA: TGTGCCAGTAGTAAAAACCTTTCCTACGAGCAGTGCTTC.

Remarks on this clonotype: A much larger clone lies a single base off, so this may be a read error. This rearrangement joins TRBV11-1 to TRBJ1-2; D is unresolved. The CDR3 totals 17 residues. CDR1 SGHAT and CDR2 FQDESV come from the germline V gene (reference sequence). V gave up 5 bases and J gave up 6 bases, with 25 bases separating them. The CDR3 is CASSDCLKAGKTHGYTF. The CDR3 DNA sequence: TGTGCCAGCAGCGATTGCCTTAAGGCTGGAAAGACCCATGGCTACACCTTC.

Ten or more counts support this clonotype. The V call is TRBV6-5, the J call TRBJ2-1; TRBD1 aligns across 10 bases. V dropped 7 bases and J dropped 6; count of bases not matched to a gene: 6. Germline assignment: CDR1 MNHEY and CDR2 SVGAGI. The CDR3 has 14 residues. The CDR3 protein is CASTTGGAVNEQFF. In DNA, the CDR3 is TGTGCCAGCACGACAGGGGGCGCCGTCAATGAGCAGTTCTTC.

Worth noting for this clonotype: A much larger clone sits a single nucleotide away, making a read error possible. V and J are TRBV3-1 and TRBJ1-2; the D is unclear. Trimming left V 5 bases short and J 4 bases short, with 23 bases between. The CDR3 loop spans 17 amino acids. CDR1 is LGHDT and CDR2 is YNNKEL in the germline V gene (reference sequence). The CDR3 region has the DNA TGTGCCAGCAGCTGCCCGAGCACCCTTCGAAAGGCCTATGGCTACACCTTC. It encodes CASSCPSTLRKAYGYTF.